The entry below gives a single T cell receptor beta chain sequence along with its context. This clonotype registers as large (0.1 to 1%) by frequency; no count is noted. The clone's antigen remains unknown. The data were obtained in a study of GPR56 and killer-like receptors on CD4 memory cells (dated by TCRdb to about 2019). A note on the overall study: According to the study's proposal, human CD4+ memory T-cell differentiation and cytokine production potential are marked by the progressive acquisition of KLRB1, KLRG1, GPR56 and then KLRF1. The healthy blood donors were described in the study as age-matched to the liver disease patients, whose median age was around 70 years. The full study reports these points: Clones dominating late populations 4 and 5 were also found in early populations 1 and 2, which the authors took as evidence for linear differentiation. Overlap of TCR repertoires was observed especially between the late populations 4 and 5, and partly population 3. Rather than full repertoires, only the 100 most expanded clones per population were included in the diversity and similarity analyses. Clonal frequency started low in the marker-negative population and rose progressively along the proposed pathway, while TCRbeta diversity decreased accordingly.

Via the germline V gene, CDR1 is MDHEN and CDR2 SYDVKM. The CDR3 numbers 18 residues from cysteine through phenylalanine. The DNA is unrecorded. The listed sequencing device is Illumina HiSeq 2500. Sequencing libraries were built by amplifying the recombined TCRbeta locus with a previously published PCR protocol. In the source study's methods: Reads whose average quality score was below 30 were removed, and the reads that remained were processed with IMSEQ. Clonotypes were defined by Vbeta gene, Jbeta gene and CDR3 amino acid sequence. To quantify how much the repertoires of different populations overlapped, the Morisita-Horn index was computed on the top 100 expanded clones. Renyi diversity profiles calculated on the top 100 expanded clones were used to evaluate clonal diversity. Reads reprocessed by TCRdb are summarized as one entry per CDR3 protein sequence, and DNA is absent. These V and J calls derive from TCRdb rather than the authors' analysis. The table held for this sample gives under 2,500 distinct CDR3 sequences. Together, the top ten hold roughly 5.6% of the sample.

Before TCRbeta sequencing, fluorescence-activated cell sorting was used to enrich five KLR/GPR56-defined CD4+ populations. To test whether memory differentiation follows a linear pathway, the researchers sequenced TCRbeta repertoires from five CD4+ T-cell subsets, each defined by expression of KLRB1, KLRG1, GPR56 and KLRF1. TCR-sequenced cells came from peripheral blood of healthy control individuals, reported as five donors in the TCRbeta analysis figure. Heparinized peripheral blood was collected, and every sample was processed within one hour of being retrieved. Blood was diluted 1:2 in PBS, and peripheral blood mononuclear cells were then isolated from the diluted blood at room temperature by Biocoll density gradient centrifugation. Before flow sorting, freshly isolated PBMCs underwent magnetic sorting with anti-CD4 MicroBeads to enrich CD4+ T cells. A BD FACSAria II was used to sort CD4+ T cells, enriched from the PBMCs of healthy donors, according to marker expression. Surface staining used anti-KLRB1 clone 191B8, anti-KLRF1 clone 4A4.D10 and anti-KLRG1 clone REA261 antibodies from Miltenyi Biotec.

This chain is built from TRBV28 and TRBJ2-1; TCRdb calls TRBD2, which cannot be checked without DNA. Sequencing used memory CD4+ T cells from blood. The sequence was obtained from a human donor in good health. The CDR3 sequence is CASRIAKRGLASYNEQFF.